Listed here are 18 T cell receptor beta chains from one sample, sequenced in a study of blood T cells in healthy people across ages. Primers used in a second PCR of roughly 6 to 11 cycles were a sample-barcoded 5' primer and a J-beta primer mix. TCRdb re-called the 5' RACE reads through MiXCR, storing one row per CDR3 protein. The sample consists of 710,000 or so distinct CDR3 sequences, approximately 22% of them appearing once. The sequencing input was blood. The source of these receptors is a man between 65 and 85 years old in good health.

V gene TRBV5-1 combines with J gene TRBJ1-2; D not resolved. V was shortened by 2 bases and J by 6 bases, with 14 bases between the two germline ends. The germline V gene encodes CDR1 SGHRS and CDR2 YFSETQ. This CDR3 comprises 14 residues. CDR3 sequence: CASSFPGSEDGYTF. For the CDR3, the DNA is TGCGCCAGCAGCTTTCCGGGCAGCGAGGATGGCTACACCTTC.

This clonotype was counted a few times. V usage is TRBV6-5 and J usage is TRBJ1-1; D call uncertain. V lost 0 bases to trimming and J lost 0 bases, with 8 bases between them. CDR3 length equals 15 residues. CDR1 MNHEY and CDR2 SVGAGI come from the germline V gene. The CDR3 DNA is TGTGCCAGCAGTTACTCAACCGCAGTGAACACTGAAGCTTTCTTT. Translated: CASSYSTAVNTEAFF.

This clonotype was seen ten or more times. The rearrangement uses TRBV6-6 and TRBJ1-1; a weak D match, TRBD1 (5 bases). Germline assignment: CDR1 MNHNY and CDR2 SVGAGI (reference sequence). V lost 2 bases and J lost 6, with 10 bases in between. The CDR3 length is 13 residues. This chain's CDR3 is CASSYPRGPEAFF. The CDR3 DNA reads TGTGCCAGCAGTTACCCCCGGGGCCCTGAAGCTTTCTTT.

This chain links TRBV5-1 with TRBJ2-4; D remains ambiguous. The germline gives CDR1 SGHRS, CDR2 YFSETQ. V was clipped by 1 base and J by 6 bases, with 11 bases between them. The CDR3 consists of 14 residues. CDR3: CASSLLGTGNIQYF. The CDR3 DNA sequence: TGCGCCAGCAGCTTGCTTGGAACGGGAAACATTCAGTACTTC.

The CDR3: CASSLTDQRGAFF. In DNA form, the CDR3 reads TGTGCCAGCAGCTTAACAGACCAGAGGGGAGCTTTCTTT. The chain joins TRBV27 to TRBJ1-1; TRBD1 is a possible D gene (5 bases). Between the trimmed V and J ends, which lost 6 bases and 10 bases, there was a span of 18 bases. The germline V gene has CDR1 MNHEY and CDR2 SMNVEV (reference sequence). CDR3 length equals 13 residues.

This clonotype was observed a single time. CDR3 bases: TGCGCCAGCAGCTTGGATTGGGGGCAGGGGGCGAGCTCCTATAATTCACCCCTCCACTTT. Translated, it gives CASSLDWGQGASSYNSPLHF. The chain has TRBV5-1 and TRBJ1-6; 8 nucleotides line up with TRBD1. This CDR3 region has 20 residues. In germline, CDR1 is SGHRS, CDR2 YFSETQ. With 0 bases clipped from V and 0 bases from J, the junction kept 11 bases outside the gene matches.

This rearrangement joins TRBV20-1 to TRBJ1-3; 9 nucleotides match TRBD1. This CDR3 has 13 amino acids. Germline V gene sequence: CDR1 DFQATT, CDR2 SNEGSKA (reference sequence). V shed 3 bases and J 5 bases; nucleotides not matched to a gene: 2. The DNA of the CDR3 is TGCAGTGCTAGGGACAGGGGAAGAAACACCATATATTTT. It encodes CSARDRGRNTIYF.

The rearrangement joins TRBV2 to TRBJ2-3; no firm D call. CDR1 and CDR2 (germline): SNHLY, FYNNEI. This CDR3 has 15 amino acids. V was clipped by 5 bases and J by 0 bases, with 12 bases between them. This CDR3 reads CASSFGHPSTDTQYF. CDR3 DNA sequence: TGTGCCAGCAGTTTTGGGCACCCTAGCACAGATACGCAGTATTTT.

This clonotype came up a few times. The chain has TRBV5-1 and TRBJ1-5; D is possibly TRBD1 (6 bases). The germline V gene encodes CDR1 SGHRS and CDR2 YFSETQ. V was pared by 0 bases and J by 7 bases, with 14 bases between. CDR3 length: 15 amino acids. The DNA of the CDR3 is TGCGCCAGCAGCTTGGACGGACAGAGCGGGCAGCCCCAGCATTTT. Translation gives CASSLDGQSGQPQHF. Together with reference TRBV5-1 and TRBJ1-5, the CDR3 gives the full variable domain: KAGVTQTPRYLIKTRGQQVTLSCSPISGHRSVSWYQQTPGQGLQFLFEYFSETQRNKGNFPGRFSGRQFSNSRSEMNVSTLELGDSALYLCASSLDGQSGQPQHFGDGTRLSIL.

The chain employs TRBV18 and TRBJ2-1; TRBD2 might be the D (6 bases). The germline CDR1 and CDR2 sequences are KGHSH and LQKENI. V was pared by 6 bases and J by 4 bases, with 16 bases between. The CDR3 contains 15 residues. The CDR3 DNA reads TGTGCCAGCTCCCCGGTGGGAGGTTCATACAATGAGCAGTTCTTC. Protein sequence: CASSPVGGSYNEQFF.

This clonotype was detected only a few times. J is TRBJ1-4 and V is TRBV20-1, with D maybe TRBD1 (5 bases). CDR1 and CDR2 from the germline V gene are DFQATT and SNEGSKA (reference sequence). The CDR3 spans 14 residues. Deletions cut 1 base from V and 1 base from J, with 7 bases between. DNA for the CDR3: TGCAGTGCTAGAGGGGGACGAACTAATGAAAAACTGTTTTTT. It encodes CSARGGRTNEKLFF.

This clonotype was observed a handful of times. The chain joins TRBV6-4 to TRBJ2-5; 9 bases are a match to TRBD1. The DNA end is more similar to TRBJ2-7, so the J call may be wrong. The CDR3 runs to 15 residues. In germline, CDR1 is MRHNA, CDR2 SNTAGT. The CDR3 protein is CASSDPGTGYHEQYV. CDR3 nucleotide sequence: TGTGCCAGCAGTGACCCCGGGACAGGGTACCACGAGCAGTACGTC.

This clonotype came up a few times. The chain has TRBV12-3 or TRBV12-4 and TRBJ1-1; D gene unclear. V dropped 4 bases and J dropped 1 base, with 10 bases sitting between them. CDR3 length: 14 amino acids. In DNA, the CDR3 is TGTGCCAGCAGTTCTGTGTACAGGAACACTGAAGCTTTCTTT. Encoded protein: CASSSVYRNTEAFF.

There are a few counts of this clonotype. The J gene is TRBJ2-7, the V gene TRBV7-8, with 8 bases aligning to TRBD2. The J call may be mistaken, given a closer DNA end match to TRBJ2-1. Germline CDR1 reads SGHVS; CDR2 reads FQNEAQ. The CDR3 contains 15 residues. CDR3 in amino acids: CASSLREGNVGEQFF. In DNA form, the CDR3 reads TGTGCCAGCAGCTTACGGGAGGGAAACGTCGGTGAGCAGTTCTTC.

This clonotype appeared a few times. The chain combines TRBV7-6 with TRBJ2-3, with 7 bases identical to TRBD2. With V trimmed by 1 base and J by 0 bases, 4 bases remained unmatched. In germline, CDR1 is SGHVS, CDR2 FNYEAQ. This CDR3 is 16 amino acids long. CDR3 region: CASSLGGAGSTDTQYF. CDR3 DNA: TGTGCCAGCAGCTTAGGGGGAGCGGGAAGCACAGATACGCAGTATTTT.

The genes are TRBV7-6 and TRBJ1-4; D is uncertain. Trimming removed 5 bases from V and 0 bases from J, with 10 bases in between. CDR3 length equals 15 residues. From germline, CDR1 is SGHVS and CDR2 FNYEAQ. The chain's CDR3 is CASSRTEATNEKLFF. CDR3 sequence (DNA): TGTGCCAGCAGCCGGACGGAAGCAACTAATGAAAAACTGTTTTTT.

Comments on this clonotype: A read error may account for a junction end that differs from germline. The genes are TRBV4-1 and TRBJ1-1; unclear D gene. The CDR3 has 15 residues. CDR1 MGHRA and CDR2 YSYEKL come from the germline V gene. This CDR3 is CASSQDRAGVTEASF. CDR3 nucleotide sequence: TGCGCCAGCAGCCAAGATCGGGCGGGTGTTACTGAAGCTTCCTTT.

A few counts support this clonotype. The V gene is TRBV28, the J gene TRBJ2-5; TRBD1 agrees at 9 bases. The tail of the sequence fits TRBJ2-7 better, so the J call may be wrong. This CDR3 has 16 residues. Germline V CDR1 and CDR2: MDHEN, SYDVKM. Here the CDR3 reads CASSPQGTGKRYEQYF. CDR3 DNA sequence: TGTGCCAGCAGTCCTCAAGGGACAGGGAAAAGATACGAGCAGTACTTC.